The clone carrying this T cell receptor beta chain has a count of ten or more. Its antigen is undetermined. Sorted naive CD8 T cells, about 17,000 to 1,000,000, were sequenced from 10%, 30% or 50% RNA. A CD8+CD4-CCR7+CD45RA+ phenotype served as the sorting definition for naive CD8 T cells. MiXCR, run by TCRdb on the PCR reads, gives a single entry per CDR3 protein. The table records under 100,000 distinct CDR3 sequences, roughly 25% of them present only once. J lost 5 bases, V lost 5 bases, and 4 bases had no gene match. This CDR3 region has 15 residues. CDR1 and CDR2 from the germline V gene are SGHTA and FQGTGA. This sample is drawn from a study of molecular identifiers for immune sequencing clone quantification. Notes on the study in general: For effector cells, clones above 20 RNA copies held over 99% of molecules; for naive cells, under 1%.

The receptor was isolated from a human donor in good health. Some libraries in this study had Jurkat cell RNA spiked in. The chain uses TRBV7-3 and TRBJ2-5; 14 bases align to TRBD2. Input material: naive CD8+ T cells from blood, with Jurkat cell RNA spiked in. The subset denotes: FACS-sorted CD8+CD4-CCR7+CD45RA+ naive T cells. The DNA of the CDR3 is TGTGCCAGCAGCCCAGGGACTAGCGGGAGTGAGACCCAGTACTTC. Translation gives CASSPGTSGSETQYF.